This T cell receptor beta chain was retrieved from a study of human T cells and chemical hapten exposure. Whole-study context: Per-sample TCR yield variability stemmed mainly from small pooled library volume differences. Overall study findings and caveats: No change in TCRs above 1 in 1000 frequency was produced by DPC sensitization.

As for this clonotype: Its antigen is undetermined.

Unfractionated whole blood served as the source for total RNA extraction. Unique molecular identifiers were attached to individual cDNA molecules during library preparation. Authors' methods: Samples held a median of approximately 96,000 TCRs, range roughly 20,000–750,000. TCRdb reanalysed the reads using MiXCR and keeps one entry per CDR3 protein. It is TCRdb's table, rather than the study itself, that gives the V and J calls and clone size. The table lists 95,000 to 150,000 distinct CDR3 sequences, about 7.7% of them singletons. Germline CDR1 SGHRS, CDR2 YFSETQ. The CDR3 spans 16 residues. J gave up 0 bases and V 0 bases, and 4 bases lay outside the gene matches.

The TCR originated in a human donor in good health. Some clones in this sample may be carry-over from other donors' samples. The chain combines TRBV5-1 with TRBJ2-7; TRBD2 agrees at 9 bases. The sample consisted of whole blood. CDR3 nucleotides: TGCGCCAGCAGCTTGGTGGCTAGCGGGACCTCCTACGAGCAGTACTTC. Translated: CASSLVASGTSYEQYF. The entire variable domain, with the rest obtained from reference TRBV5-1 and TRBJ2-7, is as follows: KAGVTQTPRYLIKTRGQQVTLSCSPISGHRSVSWYQQTPGQGLQFLFEYFSETQRNKGNFPGRFSGRQFSNSRSEMNVSTLELGDSALYLCASSLVASGTSYEQYFGPGTRLTVT.